Detailed here is one T cell receptor (beta chain). TCRdb re-called the 5' RACE reads through MiXCR, storing one row per CDR3 protein. The table has some 420,000 distinct CDR3 sequences, 18% seen once. This sample was taken from a study of T cells after yellow fever vaccination. V lost 2 bases and J 5 bases, leaving 15 bases between the germline ends. CDR1 is LGHNA, CDR2 YNFKEQ, per germline. The CDR3 totals 15 residues. The TCR sequence derives from a man aged 18 to 35 who received the YFV17D yellow fever vaccine. The chain employs TRBV4-2 and TRBJ2-5; no reliable D call. The source was PBMCs, collected before the yellow fever booster vaccination. CDR3 in amino acids: CASSQPPGLGETQYF. The CDR3 region has the DNA TGTGCCAGCAGCCAACCCCCGGGCCTCGGGGAGACCCAGTACTTC.